This T cell receptor beta chain is drawn from a study of blood T cell repertoires in COVID-19. Profiled with immunoSEQ multiplex PCR; TCRdb holds only in-frame clones, not every one. Of 150,000 to 200,000 clones in the sample, roughly 80% were seen once. The sequence was collected from a woman between 70 and 85 years old with acute or convalescent COVID-19. What was sequenced was peripheral blood.

The CDR3 sequence: CASSFTGGGYTF. In DNA form, the CDR3 reads TGTGCCAGCAGCTTTACAGGGGGCGGCTACACCTTC. V usage is TRBV7-2 and J usage is TRBJ1-2; 9 bases are shared with TRBD1. The CDR3 consists of 12 residues. CDR1 SGHTA and CDR2 FQGNSA come from the germline V gene. V dropped 3 bases and J dropped 8; count of bases not matched to a gene: 1.